The TCR beta chain under discussion was sequenced for a study of Ad26.COV2.S vaccination and SARS-CoV-2 variants. The study, taken as a whole, reports: Non-spike TCR breadth showed similarity between vaccine and placebo recipients. Vaccine recipients had higher spike-specific TCR breadth than placebo recipients.

Trimming removed 4 bases from V and 5 bases from J; junction bases left unmatched: 5. The CDR3 is made up of 13 amino acids. CDR1 and CDR2 from the germline V gene are SQVTM and ANQGSEA. Only in-frame clones appear in the TCRdb table, and some are missing; sequencing was by immunoSEQ multiplex PCR. Here the sample spans around 370,000 clones, about 91% being singletons. For this clone: Its antigen is not known.

The receptor comes from a human donor who had recovered from COVID-19. Here the sequenced sample was peripheral blood, taken after recovery from COVID-19. The V and J genes are TRBV29-1 and TRBJ1-1, with 9 bases aligning to TRBD1. For the CDR3, the DNA is TGCAGCGTTGCCCGGGACAGGGCTACTGAAGCTTTCTTT. Translation: CSVARDRATEAFF.